This TCR beta chain originates from a study of identical twins. Study-wide results and limits: Beta clonotypes that were abundant in cord blood contained fewer insertions, a pattern absent from memory repertoires.

This clonotype was seen at least ten times. Its cognate antigen is unknown. V shed 6 bases, J shed 8 bases, and the junction held 10 bases outside the gene matches. From germline, CDR1 is MNHEY and CDR2 SVGAGI. CDR3 size: 15 residues. TCRdb fed the 5' RACE reads into MiXCR, producing one record per CDR3 protein. The repertoire holds roughly 350,000 distinct CDR3 sequences, with roughly 12% as singletons. These data also featured in a second study, about yellow fever vaccine responses in identical twins.

This receptor was obtained from a woman aged 18-29 years in good health. The sequencing input was CD8+ T cells sorted from blood. V usage is TRBV6-5 and J usage is TRBJ2-1, with 10 bases fitting TRBD2. The CDR3: CASRFTSGIPHEQFF. As DNA, the CDR3 is TGTGCCAGCAGGTTTACTAGCGGGATCCCTCATGAGCAGTTCTTC.